This T cell receptor (beta chain) comes out of a study of blood T cell repertoires in COVID-19. Method: immunoSEQ multiplex PCR; TCRdb's copy keeps in-frame clones and lacks some. The table shows around 37,000 clones, with roughly 84% occurring only once. There are 13 residues in the CDR3. CDR1 is MNHEY and CDR2 is SMNVEV in the germline V gene (reference sequence). The junction had 1 base not matched to a gene; V was cut back by 4 bases and J by 3 bases. The sample comprised peripheral blood. This clonotype was sampled from a human donor in a cohort sampled during active COVID-19. The genes are TRBV27 and TRBJ2-5; 8 nucleotides agree with TRBD2. The CDR3 region is CASSYGGEETQYF. The CDR3 DNA follows: TGTGCCAGCAGTTACGGGGGGGAAGAGACCCAGTACTTC.